This record covers a single TCR beta chain. Trimming shortened V by 2 bases and J by 4 bases, and 11 bases separated the two germline ends. Germline V gene sequence: CDR1 SGHTA, CDR2 FQGTGA. CDR3 size: 14 residues. Authors' data handling: Amplifying reference gene primers gave estimates of nucleated cell counts. TCRdb's table, derived via immunoSEQ multiplex PCR, lists solely in-frame clones and lacks some. The V and J calls and clone size come from that table; D and trimming were worked out from the DNA. The sample yields roughly 180,000 clones, about 83% seen once. The source of the sample is a study of blood T cell repertoires in COVID-19. On the study more broadly: Acute and convalescent COVID-19 specimens originated in the United States, Italy and Spain. From T cells, B-cell-depleted T cells, or PBMCs came the material, which was cDNA or gDNA.

This sequence was found in a man aged 40-55 years who had recovered from COVID-19. The rearrangement uses TRBV7-3 and TRBJ1-1, with a possible D match to TRBD1 (6 bases). Sequenced: peripheral blood. The CDR3 reads CASSLSGHRTEAFF. The CDR3, as DNA: TGTGCCAGCAGCTTATCGGGACATCGCACTGAAGCTTTCTTT.